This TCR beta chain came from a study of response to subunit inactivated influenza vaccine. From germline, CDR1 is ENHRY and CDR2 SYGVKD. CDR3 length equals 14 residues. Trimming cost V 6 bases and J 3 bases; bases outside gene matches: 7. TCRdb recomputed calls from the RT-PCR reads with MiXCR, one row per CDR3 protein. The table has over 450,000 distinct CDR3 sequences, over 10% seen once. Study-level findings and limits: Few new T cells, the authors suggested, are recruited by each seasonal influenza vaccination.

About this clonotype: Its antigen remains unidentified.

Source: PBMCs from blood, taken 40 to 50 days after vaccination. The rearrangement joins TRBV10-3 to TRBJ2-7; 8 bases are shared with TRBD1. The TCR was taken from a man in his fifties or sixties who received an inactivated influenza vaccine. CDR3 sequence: CAIRAGTGSYEQYF. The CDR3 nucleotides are TGTGCCATCAGAGCCGGGACAGGCAGCTACGAGCAGTACTTC.